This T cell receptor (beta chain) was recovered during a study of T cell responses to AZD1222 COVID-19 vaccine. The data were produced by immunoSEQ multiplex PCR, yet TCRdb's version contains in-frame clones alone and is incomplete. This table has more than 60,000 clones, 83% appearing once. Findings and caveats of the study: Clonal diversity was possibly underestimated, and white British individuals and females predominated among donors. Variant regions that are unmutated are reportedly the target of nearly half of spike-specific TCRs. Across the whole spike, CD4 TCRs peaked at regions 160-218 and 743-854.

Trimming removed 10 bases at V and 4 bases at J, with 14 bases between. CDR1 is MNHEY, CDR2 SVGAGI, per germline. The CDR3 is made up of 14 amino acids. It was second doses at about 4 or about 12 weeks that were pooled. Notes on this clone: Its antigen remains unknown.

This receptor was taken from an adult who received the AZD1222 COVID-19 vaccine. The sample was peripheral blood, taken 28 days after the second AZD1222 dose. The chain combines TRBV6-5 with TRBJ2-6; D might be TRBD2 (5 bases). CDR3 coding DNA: TGTGCCACCCTCGGGGAGAGGGGGGCCAACGTCCTGACTTTC. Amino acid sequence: CATLGERGANVLTF.